The 22 T cell receptor beta chains in this list originate from one sample, sequenced in a study of T cells after yellow fever vaccination. TCRdb called the 5' RACE reads again in MiXCR, with one record for every CDR3 protein. The data contain 200,000 to 300,000 distinct CDR3 sequences, 6.9% of them seen just once; the ten biggest clones take up 0.85%. The source material was CD4+ T cells sorted from PBMCs, sampled 15 days after the yellow fever booster vaccination. These receptors were obtained from a man aged 25 to 40 who received the YFV17D yellow fever vaccine.

For this clonotype: At one end, the junction sequence differs from germline, possibly due to a read error. CDR3 nucleotides: TGTGCCAGCAGCGTAGCGAGACAGGGGGCTTGGGAGCAGTACTTC. Amino acid sequence: CASSVARQGAWEQYF. The chain has TRBV7-2 and TRBJ2-7; TRBD1 agrees at 10 bases. The CDR3 has 15 amino acids. Germline CDR1 is SGHTA and CDR2 is FQGNSA. Using reference TRBV7-2 and TRBJ2-7 for the parts outside the CDR3, the full variable domain is GAGVSQSPSNKVTEKGKDVELRCDPISGHTALYWYRQSLGQGLEFLIYFQGNSAPDKSGLPSDRFSAERTGGSVSTLTIQRTQQEDSAVYLCASSVARQGAWEQYFGPGTRLTVT.

This clonotype was detected only a few times. The genes are TRBV19 and TRBJ1-5; 8 nucleotides line up with TRBD1. CDR1 and CDR2 from the germline V gene are LNHDA and SQIVND (reference sequence). V lost 4 bases and J lost 1; bases outside the gene matches: 9. The CDR3 is 17 residues long. The CDR3: CASSTDRGGLSNQPQHF. The CDR3 DNA is TGTGCCAGTAGTACCGACAGGGGCGGGTTGAGCAATCAGCCCCAGCATTTT. Based on the CDR3 plus reference TRBV19 and TRBJ1-5, the full variable domain is DGGITQSPKYLFRKEGQNVTLSCEQNLNHDAMYWYRQDPGQGLRLIYYSQIVNDFQKGDIAEGYSVSREKKESFPLTVTSAQKNPTAFYLCASSTDRGGLSNQPQHFGDGTRLSIL.

This clonotype has a count of ten or more. The genes are TRBV10-3 and TRBJ2-7; 8 bases match TRBD2. This CDR3 region has 14 residues. V lost 4 bases and J lost 2; bases outside the gene matches: 4. Germline loops: CDR1 ENHRY, CDR2 SYGVKD. CDR3 region: CAISAAGGPYEQYF. CDR3 DNA: TGTGCCATCAGTGCGGCGGGAGGCCCCTACGAGCAGTACTTC.

This clonotype came up a few times. The chain uses TRBV28 and TRBJ2-1, with D possibly matching TRBD2 (5 bases). The germline CDR1 and CDR2 sequences are MDHEN and SYDVKM. Trimming removed 7 bases at V and 0 bases at J, with 16 bases between. The CDR3 is 16 amino acids. DNA for the CDR3: TGTGCCAGCATCCCTAAGCGGCCTGGCTCCTACAATGAGCAGTTCTTC. Its protein product is CASIPKRPGSYNEQFF.

This clonotype has only a few counts. The chain links TRBV7-2 to TRBJ2-2; a possible D gene is TRBD2 (5 bases). In germline, CDR1 is SGHTA, CDR2 FQGNSA. V lost 2 bases to trimming and J lost 4 bases, with 14 bases between them. CDR3 length: 16 residues. This chain's CDR3 is CASSLRPVEATGELFF. The CDR3 coding sequence is TGTGCCAGCAGCTTACGCCCCGTGGAGGCCACCGGGGAGCTGTTTTTT.

This clonotype has a count of ten or more. The rearrangement links TRBV10-3 to TRBJ2-5, with D unresolved. The CDR3 consists of 15 residues. V was shortened by 3 bases and J by 4 bases, with 15 bases between the two germline ends. Germline CDR1 reads ENHRY; CDR2 reads SYGVKD. CDR3 coding DNA: TGTGCCATCAGTGACAACATCAAGAACGGAGAGACCCAGTACTTC. It is translated as CAISDNIKNGETQYF.

The chain recombines TRBV20-1 with TRBJ2-7, with a weak D call TRBD2 (5 bases). The CDR3 has 12 residues. Germline CDR1 reads DFQATT; CDR2 reads SNEGSKA (reference sequence). V was cut by 3 bases and J by 6 bases, with 12 bases left in between. The chain's CDR3 is CSARWYAGEQYF. The CDR3 DNA reads as TGCAGTGCTAGGTGGTACGCGGGCGAGCAGTACTTC.

In the case of this clonotype: This may be a read error: a much more frequent sequence differs by one nucleotide. The chain links TRBV21-1 to TRBJ2-3. TRBV21-1 is shown as a pseudogene. The CDR3 length is 16 residues. CDR3 protein: CGSSKVDECCTDTQYF. The CDR3 nucleotides read TGTGGCAGCAGCAAAGTGGACGAGTGTTGCACAGATACGCAGTATTTT.

There are a few counts of this clonotype. The rearrangement links TRBV20-1 to TRBJ2-5; 8 bases match TRBD1. V was pared by 2 bases and J by 2 bases, with 10 bases of the junction left unmatched. Germline V gene sequence: CDR1 DFQATT, CDR2 SNEGSKA (reference sequence). CDR3 length: 16 amino acids. The CDR3 coding sequence is TGCAGTGCTAGAACGACAGGGGCCCCTAGTCAAGAGACCCAGTACTTC. Amino acid sequence: CSARTTGAPSQETQYF.

The chain joins TRBV28 to TRBJ2-1; a possible D gene is TRBD1 (5 bases). The V end lost 6 bases, the J end lost 5 bases, and 8 bases lay between the germline ends. Per germline, CDR1 MDHEN and CDR2 SYDVKM. The CDR3 is 12 residues long. The CDR3 is CASRDTNNEQFF. Written as DNA, the CDR3 is TGTGCCAGCAGGGACACCAACAATGAGCAGTTCTTC.

V and J are TRBV20-1 and TRBJ2-1; 9 bases agree with TRBD2. J gave up 2 bases and V 6 bases, and 8 bases lay outside the gene matches. The CDR3 has 15 residues. Per the germline V gene, CDR1 is DFQATT and CDR2 is SNEGSKA (reference sequence). The DNA of the CDR3 is TGCAGTGCGAAGGAAGCGGGAGGCCCCTACAATGAGCAGTTCTTC. Translation: CSAKEAGGPYNEQFF.

This clonotype was observed many times. The chain couples TRBV5-6 to TRBJ1-3; D not resolved. With 3 bases removed from V and 0 bases from J, the gap between germline ends came to 16 bases. CDR1 SGHDT and CDR2 YYEEEE come from the germline V gene. The length of the CDR3 is 17 residues. The CDR3 coding sequence is TGTGCCAGCAGCTGGCTGGCGACACCTCTCTCTGGAAACACCATATATTTT. Its protein is CASSWLATPLSGNTIYF.

This clonotype has just a few counts. The V gene is TRBV11-2, the J gene TRBJ2-5, with D possibly matching TRBD2 (6 bases). Germline V lookup: CDR1 SGHAT, CDR2 FQNNGV. There are 14 residues in the CDR3. Between the trimmed V and J ends, which lost 5 bases and 5 bases, there was a span of 15 bases. The CDR3 loop is CASSPGLRGETQYF. The CDR3, as DNA: TGTGCCAGCAGCCCGGGACTCCGCGGGGAGACCCAGTACTTC. Using reference TRBV11-2 and TRBJ2-5 for the parts outside the CDR3, the full variable domain is EAGVAQSPRYKIIEKRQSVAFWCNPISGHATLYWYQQILGQGPKLLIQFQNNGVVDDSQLPKDRFSAERLKGVDSTLKIQPAKLEDSAVYLCASSPGLRGETQYFGPGTRLLVL.

V and J are TRBV5-1 and TRBJ2-3, with D possibly being TRBD2 (6 bases). This CDR3 has 14 residues. CDR1 SGHRS and CDR2 YFSETQ come from the germline V gene. With 4 bases removed from V and 7 bases from J, the gap between germline ends came to 16 bases. In DNA form, the CDR3 reads TGCGCCAGCAGCCCGGGACTCGATTCGTATACGCAGTATTTT. This encodes CASSPGLDSYTQYF.

This clonotype appeared many times. The CDR3: CATRGGGPYEQYF. In nucleotides, the CDR3 is TGTGCCACCCGGGGGGGGGGACCCTACGAGCAGTACTTC. The rearrangement joins TRBV15 to TRBJ2-7; the match to TRBD2 covers 8 bases. Germline trimming cut 8 bases from V and 2 bases from J; bases unmatched to any gene: 5. This CDR3 has 13 residues. Germline CDR1 is LNHNV and CDR2 is YYDKDF (reference sequence). Variable domain in full (rest from reference TRBV15 and TRBJ2-7): DAMVIQNPRYQVTQFGKPVTLSCSQTLNHNVMYWYQQKSSQAPKLLFHYYDKDFNNEADTPDNFQSRRPNTSFCFLDIRSPGLGDTAMYLCATRGGGPYEQYFGPGTRLTVT.

The rearrangement joins TRBV12-3 or TRBV12-4 to TRBJ2-7, with 9 bases identical to TRBD1. The length of the CDR3 is 15 residues. V lost 7 bases to trimming and J lost 1 base; unmatched junction nucleotides: 8. The CDR3 DNA follows: TGTGCCAGCATCTCCCGGGACAGGGAATCCTACGAGCAGTACTTC. Translation gives CASISRDRESYEQYF.

V is TRBV12-3 or TRBV12-4 and J is TRBJ2-2, with TRBD2 matching 7 bases. CDR3 length: 15 residues. Germline trimming cut 7 bases from V and 1 base from J; bases unmatched to any gene: 6. CDR3 sequence: CASIKAGLNTGELFF. The CDR3 DNA reads TGTGCCAGCATCAAAGCGGGATTGAACACCGGGGAGCTGTTTTTT.

The chain joins TRBV5-1 to TRBJ2-2, with D unclear. Trimming took 0 bases from V and 4 from J, leaving 10 bases between them. Per the germline V gene, CDR1 is SGHRS and CDR2 is YFSETQ. The CDR3 loop spans 15 amino acids. Here the CDR3 reads CASSLEGPSTGELFF. CDR3 in DNA: TGCGCCAGCAGCTTGGAGGGTCCAAGCACCGGGGAGCTGTTTTTT. Looking up the rest from reference TRBV5-1 and TRBJ2-2 gives the full variable domain: KAGVTQTPRYLIKTRGQQVTLSCSPISGHRSVSWYQQTPGQGLQFLFEYFSETQRNKGNFPGRFSGRQFSNSRSEMNVSTLELGDSALYLCASSLEGPSTGELFFGEGSRLTVL.

This clonotype appeared once. The rearrangement joins TRBV25-1 to TRBJ2-1; D is perhaps TRBD1 or TRBD2 (5 bases each). Per germline, CDR1 MGHDK and CDR2 SYGVNS. The CDR3 covers 14 residues. Trimming removed 8 bases from V and 10 bases from J, with 21 bases in between. The CDR3 DNA is TGTGCCAGCGGCCCCGGGCTCCCTTGGGGGGAGCAGTTCTTC. Translating gives CASGPGLPWGEQFF. The full variable domain, completed using reference TRBV25-1 and TRBJ2-1, is EADIYQTPRYLVIGTGKKITLECSQTMGHDKMYWYQQDPGMELHLIHYSYGVNSTEKGDLSSESTVSRIRTEHFPLTLESARPSHTSQYLCASGPGLPWGEQFFGPGTRLTVL.

This clonotype has a handful of counts. The chain has TRBV19 and TRBJ2-1; 12 bases line up with TRBD2. CDR3 size: 18 residues. CDR1 is LNHDA, CDR2 SQIVND, per germline (reference sequence). V was pared by 4 bases and J by 4 bases, with 11 bases of the junction left unmatched. For the CDR3, the DNA is TGTGCCAGTAGTACCACCACGACGACTAGCGGGAGTTACAATGAGCAGTTCTTC. Its protein product is CASSTTTTTSGSYNEQFF. The variable domain in full, with the rest retrieved from reference TRBV19 and TRBJ2-1, is DGGITQSPKYLFRKEGQNVTLSCEQNLNHDAMYWYRQDPGQGLRLIYYSQIVNDFQKGDIAEGYSVSREKKESFPLTVTSAQKNPTAFYLCASSTTTTTSGSYNEQFFGPGTRLTVL.

In this sample, this clonotype turned up many times. The CDR3 loop is CASSTGPYNEQFF. The DNA of the CDR3 is TGCGCCAGCAGCACCGGGCCCTACAATGAGCAGTTCTTC. The chain joins TRBV5-1 to TRBJ2-1; D not resolved. This CDR3 is built from 13 residues. V was clipped by 4 bases and J by 2 bases, with 7 bases between them. Germline values: CDR1 SGHRS, CDR2 YFSETQ.

V gene TRBV6-1 combines with J gene TRBJ1-5; 9 bases line up with TRBD1. V shed 8 bases, J shed 5 bases, and the junction held 4 bases outside the gene matches. CDR1 is MNHNS, CDR2 SASEGT, per germline. CDR3 size: 13 residues. The chain's CDR3 is CASARQGDQPQHF. The CDR3 coding sequence is TGTGCCAGCGCAAGACAGGGGGATCAGCCCCAGCATTTT.